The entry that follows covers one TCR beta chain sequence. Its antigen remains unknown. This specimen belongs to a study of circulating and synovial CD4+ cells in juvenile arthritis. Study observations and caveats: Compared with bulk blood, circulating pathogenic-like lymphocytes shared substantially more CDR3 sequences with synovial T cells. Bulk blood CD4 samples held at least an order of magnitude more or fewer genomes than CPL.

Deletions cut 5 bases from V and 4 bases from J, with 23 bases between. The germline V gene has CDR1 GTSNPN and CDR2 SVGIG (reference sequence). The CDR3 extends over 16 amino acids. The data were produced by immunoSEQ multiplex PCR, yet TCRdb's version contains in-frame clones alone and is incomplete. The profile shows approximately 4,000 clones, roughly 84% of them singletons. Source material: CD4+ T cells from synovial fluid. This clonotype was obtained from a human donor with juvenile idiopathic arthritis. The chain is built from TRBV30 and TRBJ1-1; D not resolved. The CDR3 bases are TGTGCCTGGGAGGGCAGCACCCTTTCGAAGGTCACTGAAGCTTTCTTT. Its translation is CAWEGSTLSKVTEAFF. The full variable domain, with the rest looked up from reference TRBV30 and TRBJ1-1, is SQTIHQWPATLVQPVGSPLSLECTVEGTSNPNLYWYRQAAGRGLQLLFYSVGIGQISSEVPQNLSASRPQDRQFILSSKKLLLSDSGFYLCAWEGSTLSKVTEAFFGQGTRLTVV.